This T cell receptor beta chain was obtained from a study of cytomegalovirus exposure and HLA in healthy donors. Study-wide results and caveats: In a later analysis, an Asian-associated ancestry cluster reportedly showed fewer N-insertions than the roughly 700-donor mean. Cytomegalovirus status was reportedly diagnosed by the classifier with high specificity and sensitivity.

Trimming removed 2 bases at V and 0 bases at J, with 9 bases between. The CDR3 totals 15 residues. Germline CDR1 and CDR2: MNHEY and SMNVEV (reference sequence). Regarding this clone: Its antigen is not identified.

The PCR had 60 Vbeta and 13 Jbeta primers. Only in-frame clones appear in the TCRdb table, and some are missing; sequencing was by immunoSEQ multiplex PCR. The sample lists approximately 220,000 clones, about 81% occurring once. This TCR was sampled from a man aged 40-49 years in good health and CMV-seropositive. The chain is built from TRBV27 and TRBJ2-3; maybe TRBD1 (6 bases). Sequencing input: PBMCs. This CDR3 is CASSLGQFSTDTQYF. The DNA of the CDR3 is TGTGCCAGCAGTTTAGGACAGTTTAGCACAGATACGCAGTATTTT.